This T cell receptor (beta chain) was captured in a study of CD8+CD57+ T cells in acquired aplastic anemia. For sequencing, patients were chosen who had shown expansion of CD8+CD57+ cells by flow cytometry. Investigators profiled TCR beta VDJ and CDR3 from genomic DNA template. TCRdb passed the reads through MiXCR, listing each CDR3 protein once. Among approximately 220,000 distinct CDR3 sequences listed, around 43% were seen once. Trimming pared 2 bases from V and 5 bases from J, leaving 13 bases between. The CDR3 covers 14 residues. The germline CDR1 and CDR2 sequences are WNHNN and SYGVQD (reference sequence).

The sequenced material came from sorted CD4+, CD8+, or CD8+CD57+ T cells (not recorded which) from PBMCs. The receptor comes from a human donor with aplastic anemia. The chain has TRBV10-1 and TRBJ2-7, with D perhaps assigned TRBD1 or TRBD2 (5 bases each). The CDR3 is CASSEGRGVDEQYF. The DNA for the CDR3 is TGCGCCAGCAGTGAGGGTCGAGGGGTCGACGAGCAGTACTTC.